The 3 T cell receptor beta chains reported below all come from one sample, sequenced in a study of blood T cell repertoires in COVID-19. The method was immunoSEQ multiplex PCR; TCRdb's version includes in-frame clones alone and lacks a portion of them. The table has about 59,000 clones, roughly 91% seen once. Sequencing was done on a sample of peripheral blood. These receptors were collected from a human donor in a cohort sampled during active COVID-19.

This clone showed up just once. The rearrangement joins TRBV3-1 (or the pseudogene TRBV3-2) to TRBJ1-4, with 7 bases lining up with TRBD1. The CDR3 spans 16 residues. Germline CDR1 and CDR2: LGHDT and YNNKEL (reference sequence). V gave up 3 bases and J gave up 8 bases; unmatched junction bases: 12. CDR3 nucleotide sequence: TGTGCCAGCAGCCATGAACAGGGGAGGAGAAGGGAAAAACTGTTTTTT. This translates into CASSHEQGRRREKLFF.

This chain joins TRBV28 and TRBJ2-7; 7 positions agree with TRBD1. This CDR3 has 16 amino acids. CDR1 and CDR2 (germline): MDHEN, SYDVKM. V lost 5 bases and J lost 0; bases outside the gene matches: 10. The CDR3 sequence is CASSQATGDGSYEQYF. As DNA, the CDR3 is TGTGCCAGCAGTCAAGCCACAGGGGATGGCTCCTACGAGCAGTACTTC.

This rearrangement joins TRBV6-2 or TRBV6-3 to TRBJ2-1; possibly TRBD2 for D (5 bases). Per germline, CDR1 MNHEY and CDR2 SVGEGT. The CDR3 totals 13 residues. Trimming left V 0 bases short and J 6 bases short, with 6 bases between. This CDR3 is CASSYSLGNEQFF. The CDR3 DNA is TGTGCCAGCAGTTACTCACTAGGCAATGAGCAGTTCTTC.